These 2 T cell receptor beta chains originate from one sample sequenced in a study of blood T cell repertoires in COVID-19. Method: immunoSEQ multiplex PCR; TCRdb's copy keeps in-frame clones and lacks some. The sample lists around 200,000 clones; around 87% were seen once. Sequenced sample: peripheral blood. These receptors came from a middle-aged man with active or convalescent COVID-19.

V gene TRBV5-4 combines with J gene TRBJ1-4; D call uncertain. From germline, CDR1 is SGHNT and CDR2 YYREEE (reference sequence). Trimming pared 4 bases from V and 0 bases from J, leaving 10 bases between. CDR3 length: 15 residues. CDR3 amino acids: CASSPEPPTNEKLFF. The CDR3 DNA is TGTGCCAGCAGCCCGGAGCCCCCAACTAATGAAAAACTGTTTTTT.

The chain links TRBV9 to TRBJ1-2; D not certain. The CDR3 length is 14 residues. Germline lookup yields CDR1 SGDLS and CDR2 YYNGEE. V gave up 3 bases and J gave up 6 bases, with 15 bases separating them. CDR3 sequence: CASSGRQTYNGYTF. The DNA of the CDR3 is TGTGCCAGCAGCGGCCGCCAGACTTATAATGGCTACACCTTC.